One and the same sample provided the 6 T cell receptor beta chains below, sequenced in a study of a mutant IDH1 vaccine in newly diagnosed glioma. Using immunoSEQ multiplex PCR, the repertoire was profiled, and TCRdb retains in-frame clones only, with some absent. This sample has around 16,000 clones, with 70% to 80% found just once. Indicated time point: baseline, week 1 (first vaccination visit). Treatment specified: pre-vaccination baseline after standard-of-care therapy. The sequenced sample was PBMCs, obtained from a glioma patient treated with radiotherapy, temozolomide or both. The receptors shown here come from a man aged 35-49 years with glioma.

The chain employs TRBV4-3 and TRBJ1-2; the match to TRBD1 covers 8 bases. The V gene end was trimmed by 4 bases and the J gene end by 3 bases; junction bases not matched to a gene: 13. Germline CDR1 and CDR2: LGHNA and YSLEER. The CDR3 covers 17 residues. CDR3 region: CASSRISPQGADYGYTF. DNA for the CDR3: TGCGCCAGCAGCCGTATCAGTCCCCAGGGGGCAGACTATGGCTACACCTTC.

This chain connects TRBV5-1 to TRBJ2-7, with D perhaps TRBD1 (6 bases). CDR1 and CDR2 from the germline V gene are SGHRS and YFSETQ. The CDR3 has 15 residues. The V gene lost 0 bases and the J gene lost 1 base, with 11 bases spanning the gap. This chain's CDR3 is CASSLGAGQSYEQYV. In DNA form, the CDR3 reads TGCGCCAGCAGCTTGGGGGCAGGACAGTCCTACGAGCAGTACGTC.

This clone was found a few times. The rearrangement uses TRBV6-5 and TRBJ2-7; a possible D gene is TRBD2 (5 bases). CDR1 MNHEY and CDR2 SVGAGI come from the germline V gene. The CDR3 consists of 13 residues. Trimming took 11 bases from V and 2 from J, leaving 16 bases between them. The CDR3 DNA is TGTGCCGCTAGAGGGTCAGGTACCTACGAGCAGTACTTC. Translation gives CAARGSGTYEQYF.

The chain combines TRBV14 with TRBJ2-3; 10 positions agree with TRBD2. The CDR3 is 15 residues long. Germline CDR1 is SGHDN and CDR2 is FVKESK. V shed 4 bases and J 1 base; nucleotides not matched to a gene: 2. The CDR3 spells CASSPGTSGTDTQYF. Here the CDR3 DNA reads TGTGCCAGCAGCCCAGGGACTAGCGGCACAGATACGCAGTATTTT.

This chain connects TRBV10-3 to TRBJ2-3, with D possibly being TRBD1 (6 bases). The V gene's germline CDR1 is ENHRY and CDR2 SYGVKD. This CDR3 has 15 residues. V was trimmed by 2 bases and J by 2 bases, leaving 11 bases between them. The CDR3 DNA is TGTGCCATCAGTGAGACAGGGCTTAACACAGATACGCAGTATTTT. It specifies CAISETGLNTDTQYF.

In its sample, this clone was seen a few times. This chain joins TRBV28 and TRBJ2-3; D is ambiguous. The V gene's germline CDR1 is MDHEN and CDR2 SYDVKM. The CDR3 runs to 16 residues. V shed 1 base and J shed 0 bases, with 11 bases lying between them. CDR3 amino acids: CASSLFAESSTDTQYF. DNA of the CDR3: TGTGCCAGCAGTTTATTCGCGGAATCTAGCACAGATACGCAGTATTTT.